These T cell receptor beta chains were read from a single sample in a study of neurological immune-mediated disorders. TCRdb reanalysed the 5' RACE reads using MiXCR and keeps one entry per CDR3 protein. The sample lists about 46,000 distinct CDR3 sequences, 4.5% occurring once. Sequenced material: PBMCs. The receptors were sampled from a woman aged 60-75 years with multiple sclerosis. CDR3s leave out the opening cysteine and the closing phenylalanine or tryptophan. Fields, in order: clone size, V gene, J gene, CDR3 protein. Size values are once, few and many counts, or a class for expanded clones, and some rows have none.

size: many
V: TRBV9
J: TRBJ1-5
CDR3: ASSVGEGNQPQH

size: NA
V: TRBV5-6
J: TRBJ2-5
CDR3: ASSYEDRGETQY

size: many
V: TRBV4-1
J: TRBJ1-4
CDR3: ASSQVLAAVGKLF

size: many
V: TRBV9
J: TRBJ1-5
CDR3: ASSVGNRYQPQH

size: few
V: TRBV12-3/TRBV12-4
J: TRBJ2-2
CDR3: ASIPEGGLLGELF

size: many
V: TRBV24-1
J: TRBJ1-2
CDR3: ATSDPTGNYGYT

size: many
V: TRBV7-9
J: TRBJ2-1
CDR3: ASSLLAGNNEQF

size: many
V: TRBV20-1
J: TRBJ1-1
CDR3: SASVDSMNTEAF

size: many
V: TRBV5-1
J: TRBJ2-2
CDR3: ASSLGSDLASGELF

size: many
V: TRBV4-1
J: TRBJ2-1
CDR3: ASSQDLASGRSEQF

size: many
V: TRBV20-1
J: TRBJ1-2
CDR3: SARDPLGRRNNYGYT

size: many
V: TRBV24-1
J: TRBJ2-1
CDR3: ATSDPGSYNEQF

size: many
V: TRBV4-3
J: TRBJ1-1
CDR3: ASSRITGGITEAF